Each of the 27 T cell receptor beta chains below was sequenced from the same sample in a study of blood T cell repertoires in COVID-19 (dated by TCRdb to 2020 to 2022). The protocol used for the library was the immunoSEQ multiplex PCR assay. The immuneACCESS repertoire file appears here via TCRdb, limited to in-frame rearrangements. These files lack a portion of the clones; in checked studies, under half of the deficit traces to unresolved V genes, and the cause of the others is not known. This sample gives over 150,000 clones in total; 80% to 85% of them show up just once. Roughly 11% of the sample rests with the top ten. Sequencing was performed on peripheral blood. These receptors were obtained from a man aged 70-80 years with active or convalescent COVID-19.

The V gene is TRBV6-2 or TRBV6-3, the J gene TRBJ1-5; 7 nucleotides line up with TRBD1. The V gene's germline CDR1 is MNHEY and CDR2 SVGEGT. The J segment lost 6 bases and the V segment lost 5 bases, leaving 10 bases of the junction unmatched. The CDR3 runs 15 residues. The CDR3 sequence: CASSPGGTGSQPQHF. CDR3 sequence (DNA): TGTGCCAGCAGTCCAGGGGGGACGGGGAGTCAGCCCCAGCATTTT.

This sequence joins TRBV30 and TRBJ2-7; a weak D match, TRBD1 (5 bases). V lost 0 bases and J 2 bases, leaving 11 bases between the germline ends. In germline, CDR1 is GTSNPN, CDR2 SVGIG (reference sequence). CDR3 length equals 14 residues. The CDR3 DNA reads TGTGCCTGGAGTGTAAAGGGGCAACCCTACGAGCAGTACTTC. Protein: CAWSVKGQPYEQYF.

This chain joins TRBV7-3 and TRBJ1-1; D perhaps matches TRBD1 (6 bases). Germline loops: CDR1 SGHTA, CDR2 FQGTGA. The CDR3 is made up of 13 amino acids. Trimming took off 5 bases at V and 4 bases at J, with 11 bases between the two ends. Here the CDR3 reads CASSQQGTTEAFF. Written as DNA, the CDR3 is TGTGCCAGCAGCCAACAGGGAACCACTGAAGCTTTCTTT.

The chain combines TRBV11-2 with TRBJ1-3; perhaps TRBD1 as D (6 bases). Germline CDR1 SGHAT, CDR2 FQNNGV. Deletions cut 6 bases from V and 2 bases from J, with 11 bases between. This CDR3 region has 14 residues. In DNA, the CDR3 is TGTGCCAGCAGTTCTGACAGGACTGGAAACACCATATATTTT. Translated: CASSSDRTGNTIYF.

This clone was picked up one time. V usage is TRBV30 and J usage is TRBJ2-5, with 8 bases aligning to TRBD2. The junction had 11 bases not matched to a gene; V was cut back by 3 bases and J by 8 bases. Germline loops: CDR1 GTSNPN, CDR2 SVGIG (reference sequence). The CDR3 length is 14 residues. CDR3 sequence: CAWSPGWAGGTQYF. CDR3 nucleotides: TGTGCCTGGAGCCCTGGGTGGGCGGGAGGTACCCAGTACTTC.

The chain carries TRBV7-2 and TRBJ1-2; TRBD1 might be the D (6 bases). Trimming shortened V by 1 base and J by 6 bases, and 15 bases separated the two germline ends. From germline, CDR1 is SGHTA and CDR2 FQGNSA. The CDR3 runs to 15 residues. The CDR3: CASSLGSQGFNGYTF. The DNA of the CDR3 is TGTGCCAGCAGCTTAGGCTCACAGGGATTCAATGGCTACACCTTC.

The rearrangement joins TRBV4-3 to TRBJ2-7, with 8 bases matching TRBD1. Looked up from germline, CDR1 is LGHNA and CDR2 is YSLEER. The V gene end was trimmed by 1 base and the J gene end by 3 bases; junction bases not matched to a gene: 11. This CDR3 spans 17 amino acids. The CDR3 protein is CASSQAVAGRGLYEQYF. The CDR3 DNA reads as TGCGCCAGCAGCCAAGCTGTGGCTGGCAGGGGGCTCTACGAGCAGTACTTC.

The chain links TRBV5-6 to TRBJ2-7, with 8 bases matching TRBD1. The CDR3 runs to 16 residues. The trim removed 3 bases at V and 2 bases at J, leaving 10 bases unmatched. Germline V gene data show CDR1 as SGHDT and CDR2 as YYEEEE. The CDR3 DNA sequence: TGTGCCAGCAGCTCCCCTAGGACAGGGAAGACCTACGAGCAGTACTTC. It translates to CASSSPRTGKTYEQYF.

This chain connects TRBV5-1 to TRBJ2-5, with 10 bases that match TRBD2. Germline-derived CDR1 and CDR2 are SGHRS and YFSETQ. V dropped 2 bases and J dropped 2; count of bases not matched to a gene: 9. This CDR3 comprises 17 residues. The CDR3 nucleotides are TGCGCCAGCAGCTTATTCCCCCAGCGGGAGGGACAAGAGACCCAGTACTTC. Its protein product is CASSLFPQREGQETQYF. The variable domain in full, with the rest retrieved from reference TRBV5-1 and TRBJ2-5, is KAGVTQTPRYLIKTRGQQVTLSCSPISGHRSVSWYQQTPGQGLQFLFEYFSETQRNKGNFPGRFSGRQFSNSRSEMNVSTLELGDSALYLCASSLFPQREGQETQYFGPGTRLLVL.

The V and J genes are TRBV29-1 and TRBJ2-3; TRBD2 matches 9 bases. CDR1 and CDR2 (germline): SQVTM, ANQGSEA. The CDR3 has 13 residues. V lost 4 bases, J lost 4 bases, and 3 bases stayed unmatched. The CDR3 DNA reads as TGCAGCGTTGGCGGGAGGGCATCAGATACGCAGTATTTT. The encoded protein is CSVGGRASDTQYF.

The V and J genes are TRBV24-1 and TRBJ2-2; 8 bases are shared with TRBD1. Unmatched junction bases numbered 11, after V lost 5 bases and J lost 4 bases. The germline gives CDR1 KGHDR, CDR2 SFDVKD. CDR3 size: 17 residues. CDR3 amino acids: CATSGHPGQAGTGELFF. The DNA of the CDR3 is TGTGCCACCAGTGGTCATCCGGGACAGGCGGGCACCGGGGAGCTGTTTTTT.

The CDR3 sequence: CASRLGEDNEQYF. CDR3 bases: TGTGCCAGCCGGCTAGGGGAAGACAACGAGCAGTACTTC. This chain joins TRBV19 and TRBJ2-7, with D possibly being TRBD1 (5 bases). Trimming left V 9 bases short and J 5 bases short, with 17 bases between. The CDR3 runs to 13 residues. Germline-derived CDR1 and CDR2 are LNHDA and SQIVND (reference sequence).

V gene TRBV7-9 combines with J gene TRBJ1-1, with unresolved D. CDR1 and CDR2 (germline): SEHNR, FQNEAQ (reference sequence). The length of the CDR3 is 13 residues. V gave up 11 bases and J gave up 6 bases, with 19 bases separating them. In DNA form, the CDR3 reads TGTGCCTCCGCCCCTCGGCCGAGGGCTGAAGCTTTCTTT. Translating gives CASAPRPRAEAFF.

The rearrangement joins TRBV19 to TRBJ1-6; the D gene is possibly TRBD1 (5 bases). The length of the CDR3 is 15 residues. CDR1 is LNHDA, CDR2 SQIVND, per germline (reference sequence). Trimming stripped 6 bases from V and 5 bases from J, with 14 bases between. This CDR3 is CASSPRTRNNSPLHF. Here the CDR3 DNA reads TGTGCCAGTAGCCCGAGGACAAGAAATAATTCACCCCTCCACTTT.

The chain links TRBV18 to TRBJ1-1; TRBD1 matches at 8 bases. CDR1 is KGHSH, CDR2 LQKENI, per germline. There are 14 residues in the CDR3. The J segment lost 3 bases and the V segment lost 2 bases, leaving 2 bases of the junction unmatched. DNA of the CDR3: TGTGCCAGCTCACCAACGGACAGGGACACTGAAGCTTTCTTT. Translation gives CASSPTDRDTEAFF.

This rearrangement joins TRBV14 to TRBJ2-2, with D possibly matching TRBD1 (6 bases). The germline CDR1 and CDR2 sequences are SGHDN and FVKESK. The CDR3 contains 19 residues. Trimming pared 1 base from V and 0 bases from J, leaving 18 bases between. This chain's CDR3 is CASSQVHGTSFANTGELFF. In nucleotides, the CDR3 is TGTGCCAGCAGCCAAGTGCACGGGACATCGTTCGCGAACACCGGGGAGCTGTTTTTT.

The rearrangement links TRBV28 to TRBJ1-2, with 7 bases identical to TRBD1. This CDR3 contains 15 residues. Germline CDR1 and CDR2: MDHEN and SYDVKM. V lost 7 bases and J lost 8; bases outside the gene matches: 16. CDR3 DNA sequence: TGTGCCAGCACCTCAAGGGGCAGGGGGAGTTGGGGCTACACCTTC. It encodes CASTSRGRGSWGYTF.

The chain has TRBV11-3 and TRBJ1-3; possible D gene TRBD1, 5 bases. The CDR3 extends over 14 amino acids. Germline CDR1 and CDR2: SGHNT and YENEEA. The germline V and J ends were trimmed by 3 bases and 4 bases, with 10 bases remaining between them. The CDR3 protein is CASSFTGTGNTIYF. In DNA, the CDR3 is TGTGCCAGCAGCTTTACAGGAACGGGAAACACCATATATTTT.

This rearrangement joins TRBV10-2 to TRBJ2-1, with 12 nucleotides matching TRBD2. The CDR3 covers 16 residues. Per germline, CDR1 WSHSY and CDR2 SAAADI. V shed 5 bases, J shed 4 bases, and the junction held 6 bases outside the gene matches. The CDR3 here is CASSRLAGGPYNEQFF. Written as DNA, the CDR3 is TGCGCCAGCAGTCGCCTAGCGGGAGGGCCGTACAATGAGCAGTTCTTC.

The rearrangement joins TRBV2 to TRBJ1-4, with no clear D. The germline V and J ends were trimmed by 7 bases and 0 bases, with 9 bases remaining between them. This CDR3 is 14 amino acids long. Germline V gives CDR1 SNHLY, CDR2 FYNNEI. The CDR3 protein is CASTRTTTNEKLFF. CDR3 DNA sequence: TGTGCCAGCACCCGAACTACAACTAATGAAAAACTGTTTTTT. Complete variable domain (other parts from reference TRBV2 and TRBJ1-4): EPEVTQTPSHQVTQMGQEVILRCVPISNHLYFYWYRQILGQKVEFLVSFYNNEISEKSEIFDDQFSVERPDGSNFTLKIRSTKLEDSAMYFCASTRTTTNEKLFFGSGTQLSVL.

The gene calls are TRBV9 and TRBJ2-5, with D tentatively TRBD1 (5 bases). Germline-derived CDR1 and CDR2 are SGDLS and YYNGEE. This CDR3 contains 13 residues. Trimming stripped 0 bases from V and 6 bases from J, with 9 bases between. In nucleotides, the CDR3 is TGTGCCAGCAGCGTAGTGCCAGGGAAGACCCAGTACTTC. This encodes CASSVVPGKTQYF.

This chain uses TRBV7-3 with TRBJ1-2; 11 bases align to TRBD1. CDR1 and CDR2 from the germline V gene are SGHTA and FQGTGA. V was clipped by 5 bases and J by 3 bases; unmatched bases: 11. CDR3 size: 17 residues. CDR3 coding DNA: TGTGCCAGCAGCACGGGACAGGGGGAAGGTTGGGACTATGGCTACACCTTC. Amino acids: CASSTGQGEGWDYGYTF.

This clone was seen only once. The V gene is TRBV24-1, the J gene TRBJ1-4; TRBD1 matches at 10 bases. There are 15 residues in the CDR3. Germline-derived CDR1 and CDR2 are KGHDR and SFDVKD. J gave up 5 bases and V 4 bases, and 3 bases lay outside the gene matches. As DNA, the CDR3 is TGTGCCACCAGTGACCCGGGACAGGGGAATGAAAAACTGTTTTTT. Protein: CATSDPGQGNEKLFF.

The chain couples TRBV7-6 to TRBJ1-5; unclear D gene. This CDR3 has 15 amino acids. Looked up from germline, CDR1 is SGHVS and CDR2 is FNYEAQ. V shed 1 base and J shed 4 bases, with 11 bases lying between them. Written as DNA, the CDR3 is TGTGCCAGCAGCTTAGTGCCCGACACAAATCAGCCCCAGCATTTT. Translating it yields CASSLVPDTNQPQHF. The full variable domain, rest sourced from reference TRBV7-6 and TRBJ1-5, is GAGVSQSPRYKVTKRGQDVALRCDPISGHVSLYWYRQALGQGPEFLTYFNYEAQQDKSGLPNDRFSAERPEGSISTLTIQRTEQRDSAMYRCASSLVPDTNQPQHFGDGTRLSIL.

The chain combines TRBV19 with TRBJ1-5, with 10 bases aligning to TRBD1. Germline values: CDR1 LNHDA, CDR2 SQIVND (reference sequence). This CDR3 comprises 14 residues. V trimming: 5 bases; J trimming: 6 bases; junction bases outside the gene matches: 4. DNA of the CDR3: TGTGCCAGTAGTGGGGGACAGGGGAGTCAGCCCCAGCATTTT. Translation: CASSGGQGSQPQHF.

This clone was observed a single time. This chain uses TRBV19 with TRBJ2-1, with 11 bases lining up with TRBD2. The J segment lost 6 bases and the V segment lost 6 bases, leaving 16 bases of the junction unmatched. The CDR3 extends over 18 amino acids. CDR1 and CDR2 from the germline V gene are LNHDA and SQIVND (reference sequence). CDR3 in DNA: TGTGCCAGTAGAAATAGCGGGGGGGCCGCTGGGATGGCCAATGAGCAGTTCTTC. Amino acid sequence: CASRNSGGAAGMANEQFF.

Concerning this clone itself: The junction departs from germline at one end; a sequencing error may be responsible. J is TRBJ2-5 and V is TRBV7-7, with 8 bases that match TRBD2. Germline loops: CDR1 SSHAT, CDR2 FNYEAQ (reference sequence). CDR3 length equals 14 residues. The CDR3 region is CASSRTSLGETQYF. Written as DNA, the CDR3 is TGTGCTAGCAGTCGGACTAGCTTAGGAGAGACCCAGTACTTC. Using reference TRBV7-7 and TRBJ2-5 for the parts outside the CDR3, the full variable domain is GAGVSQSPRYKVTKRGQDVTLRCDPISSHATLYWYQQALGQGPEFLTYFNYEAQPDKSGLPSDRFSAERPEGSISTLTIQRTEQRDSAMYRCASSRTSLGETQYFGPGTRLLVL.